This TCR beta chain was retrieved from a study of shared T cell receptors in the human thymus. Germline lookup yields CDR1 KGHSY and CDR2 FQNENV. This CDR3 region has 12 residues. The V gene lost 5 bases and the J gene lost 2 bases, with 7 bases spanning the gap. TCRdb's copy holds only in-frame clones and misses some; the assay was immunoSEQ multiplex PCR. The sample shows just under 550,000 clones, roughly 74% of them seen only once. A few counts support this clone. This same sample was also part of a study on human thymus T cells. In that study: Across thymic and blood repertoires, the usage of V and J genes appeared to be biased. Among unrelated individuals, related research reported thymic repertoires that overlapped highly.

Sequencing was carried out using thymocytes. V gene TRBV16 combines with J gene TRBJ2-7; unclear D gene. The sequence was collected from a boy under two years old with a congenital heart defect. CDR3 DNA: TGTGCCAGCAGCTATCTCCCCTACGAGCAGTACTTC. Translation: CASSYLPYEQYF.